Listed here are 21 T cell receptor beta chains from one sample, sequenced in a study of spatial heterogeneity in lung cancer. General study results and limits: Higher tumor mutation counts went along with higher counts of expanded intratumoral alpha and beta TCRs.

Time point specified: sample taken at primary tumor resection. Their cognate antigens are unknown. Each CDR3 protein is one row after TCRdb ran MiXCR on the 5' RACE reads. Of about 13,000 distinct CDR3 sequences listed, 4% to 5.5% were seen once; the top ten hold roughly a quarter. Sample: lung tumor tissue, taken at surgery. Source of these receptors: a male donor with early-stage non-small cell lung cancer.

This clonotype was detected ten times or more. This beta chain turned up in a library designed for alpha chains; as an off-target read, its abundance says little. The chain carries TRBV10-3 and TRBJ2-7; the D gene is possibly TRBD1 (5 bases). Germline assignment: CDR1 ENHRY and CDR2 SYGVKD. Deletions cut 3 bases from V and 6 bases from J, with 24 bases between. CDR3 length equals 17 residues. The CDR3 spells CAISDPTGPQGPAEQYF. CDR3 in DNA: TGTGCCATCAGTGACCCGACCGGGCCCCAGGGCCCTGCCGAGCAGTACTTC.

Of note for this clonotype: This beta chain was picked up by a library intended for alpha chains and is off target, so its count carries little meaning. The gene calls are TRBV30 and TRBJ2-7, with a possible D match to TRBD1 (6 bases). Germline-derived CDR1 and CDR2 are GTSNPN and SVGIG (reference sequence). The germline V and J ends were trimmed by 2 bases and 1 base, with 9 bases remaining between them. The length of the CDR3 is 13 residues. CDR3 residues: CAWSNRDSYEQYF. CDR3 nucleotide sequence: TGTGCCTGGAGTAACAGGGATTCCTACGAGCAGTACTTC.

This clonotype appeared many times. Since it is a stray read in a library aimed at alpha chains, this beta chain has a size that is not meaningful. The chain has TRBV18 and TRBJ2-7; D not certain. Germline CDR1 and CDR2: KGHSH and LQKENI. The CDR3 length is 13 residues. V lost 0 bases and J 7 bases, leaving 10 bases between the germline ends. The CDR3 DNA is TGTGCCAGCTCACCACCTTCGTCTTGGGAGCAGTACTTC. Protein product: CASSPPSSWEQYF. The entire variable domain, with the rest obtained from reference TRBV18 and TRBJ2-7, is as follows: NAGVMQNPRHLVRRRGQEARLRCSPMKGHSHVYWYRQLPEEGLKFMVYLQKENIIDESGMPKERFSAEFPKEGPSILRIQQVVRGDSAAYFCASSPPSSWEQYFGPGTRLTVT.

The sample holds many counts of this clonotype. This beta chain turned up in a library designed for alpha chains; as an off-target read, its abundance says little. The V gene is TRBV4-1, the J gene TRBJ1-4; TRBD1 is a possible D gene (6 bases). Trimming pared 0 bases from V and 14 bases from J, leaving 16 bases between. Germline CDR1 is MGHRA and CDR2 is YSYEKL. The CDR3 runs to 14 residues. The CDR3 bases are TGCGCCAGCAGCCAAGAATGGACAGATAATCACCTGTTTTTT. Translating it yields CASSQEWTDNHLFF.

Ten or more counts support this clonotype. This beta chain turned up in a library designed for alpha chains; as an off-target read, its abundance says little. The CDR3 region has the DNA TGTGCCAGCAGCTTACCTAATCAGCCCCAGCATTTT. It encodes CASSLPNQPQHF. V gene TRBV7-9 combines with J gene TRBJ1-5; D is unresolved. V was clipped by 2 bases and J by 4 bases, with 3 bases between them. Germline values: CDR1 SEHNR, CDR2 FQNEAQ (reference sequence). The CDR3 sequence is 12 residues long.

This clonotype appeared many times. Because the library targeted alpha chains, this beta chain is an off-target read whose size means little. The chain recombines TRBV12-3 or TRBV12-4 with TRBJ1-1, with D tentatively TRBD1 (5 bases). Trimming cost V 3 bases and J 3 bases, with 11 bases left between them. The CDR3 spans 14 residues. CDR3 loop: CASSFQGLDTEAFF. The CDR3 bases are TGTGCCAGCAGTTTTCAGGGTCTGGACACTGAAGCTTTCTTT.

This clonotype was counted between two and nine times. Since it is a stray read in a library aimed at alpha chains, this beta chain has a size that is not meaningful. This chain uses TRBV5-8 with TRBJ1-4; D is undetermined. The V end was cut by 3 bases, the J end by 0 bases, with 6 bases between. The CDR3 loop spans 14 amino acids. Germline V CDR1 and CDR2: SGHTS, YDEGEE. In DNA, the CDR3 is TGTGCCAGCAGCTCGATCGCAACTAATGAAAAACTGTTTTTT. It codes for CASSSIATNEKLFF. The full variable domain, its missing parts supplied by reference TRBV5-8 and TRBJ1-4, is EAGVTQSPTHLIKTRGQQATLRCSPISGHTSVYWYQQALGLGLQFLLWYDEGEERNRGNFPPRFSGRQFPNYSSELNVNALELEDSALYLCASSSIATNEKLFFGSGTQLSVL.

This clonotype was counted a few times. Because the library targeted alpha chains, this beta chain is an off-target read whose size means little. The gene calls are TRBV5-1 and TRBJ2-2; a possible D gene is TRBD2 (5 bases). Trimming stripped 4 bases from V and 4 bases from J, with 17 bases between. This CDR3 contains 16 residues. In germline, CDR1 is SGHRS, CDR2 YFSETQ. The CDR3: CASSGSRGSGTGELFF. CDR3 nucleotide sequence: TGCGCCAGCAGCGGTAGCCGGGGTTCGGGCACCGGGGAGCTGTTTTTT.

This clonotype was picked up many times. This beta chain is an off-target read within a library intended for alpha chains, so its frequency means little. The chain couples TRBV10-3 to TRBJ2-5; perhaps D is TRBD1 or TRBD2 (5 bases each). Trimming pared 10 bases from V and 2 bases from J, leaving 11 bases between. The CDR3 totals 12 residues. CDR1 is ENHRY, CDR2 SYGVKD, per germline. CDR3 loop: CATGANQETQYF. The CDR3 DNA sequence: TGTGCCACCGGGGCCAATCAAGAGACCCAGTACTTC.

Note on this clonotype: This beta chain came through as a stray read in a library set up for alpha chains, and its size says little. This chain connects TRBV4-2 to TRBJ2-3; D is uncertain. The germline gives CDR1 LGHNA, CDR2 YNFKEQ. This CDR3 comprises 15 residues. The germline V and J ends were trimmed by 0 bases and 5 bases, with 12 bases remaining between them. CDR3 DNA sequence: TGTGCCAGCAGCCAAGAAACTAATGTGGGAGATACGCAGTATTTT. Translated: CASSQETNVGDTQYF.

This clonotype showed up many times. This beta chain came through as a stray read in a library set up for alpha chains, and its size says little. The genes are TRBV20-1 and TRBJ1-5; 8 bases agree with TRBD1. Trimming at V came to 7 bases and at J to 4 bases, leaving 6 bases not matched to a gene. Germline assignment: CDR1 DFQATT and CDR2 SNEGSKA (reference sequence). The CDR3 is made up of 13 amino acids. In DNA form, the CDR3 reads TGCAGTGTAGGGGGACAGGCGAATCAGCCCCAGCATTTT. Translating it yields CSVGGQANQPQHF.

This clonotype was seen many times. This beta chain represents an off-target read in a library built for alpha chains; its size is of limited meaning. In DNA form, the CDR3 reads TGTGCCAGCAGCTTCAGAGGGACACTCCACGAGCAGTACTTC. It yields the protein CASSFRGTLHEQYF. The genes are TRBV5-5 and TRBJ2-7, with D perhaps matching TRBD1 (6 bases). Trimming cost V 2 bases and J 5 bases, with 14 bases left between them. Germline V CDR1 and CDR2: SGHKS, YYEKEE (reference sequence). The CDR3 spans 14 residues.

By share of the sample, this clonotype is medium-sized. A library made for alpha chains picked up this beta chain off target, so its size means little. The chain couples TRBV20-1 to TRBJ2-7; 16 nucleotides match TRBD2. The CDR3 has 16 residues. Germline CDR1 DFQATT, CDR2 SNEGSKA (reference sequence). V gave up 3 bases and J gave up 4 bases; unmatched junction bases: 6. CDR3 DNA: TGCAGTGCTAGCGGGACTAGCGGGGGGGCCGTATACGAGCAGTACTTC. Amino acid sequence: CSASGTSGGAVYEQYF.

This clonotype was counted at least ten times. Because the library targeted alpha chains, this beta chain is an off-target read whose size means little. CDR3 nucleotides: TGTGCCAGCAGCTTAGGGCCCGGACTAACGCAGTATTTT. Its protein is CASSLGPGLTQYF. The chain carries TRBV7-2 and TRBJ2-3; the D gene is possibly TRBD2 (6 bases). V was shortened by 1 base and J by 9 bases, with 11 bases between the two germline ends. Germline V gene data show CDR1 as SGHTA and CDR2 as FQGNSA. The CDR3 sequence is 13 residues long.

In this sample, this clonotype turned up many times. The library was designed around alpha chains, so this beta chain is a stray read whose abundance carries little weight. V is TRBV25-1 and J is TRBJ2-3; D is uncertain. CDR1 is MGHDK and CDR2 is SYGVNS in the germline V gene. The CDR3 totals 16 residues. Trimming removed 1 base from V and 1 base from J, with 12 bases in between. CDR3 in amino acids: CASSESVAVGTDTQYF. CDR3 in DNA: TGTGCCAGCAGTGAATCGGTAGCTGTGGGCACAGATACGCAGTATTTT.

Comments on this clonotype: Its ends do not fully match the called genes, so a read error is possible. The size of this beta chain means little, since it is a stray read in a library made for alpha chains. The chain links TRBV2 to TRBJ2-2; D possibly corresponds to TRBD2 (7 bases). CDR1 and CDR2 (germline): SNHLY, FYNNEI. The CDR3 extends over 14 amino acids. In nucleotides, the CDR3 is TGTGTCAGCAGGGGAGGGGAGTGGACCGGGGAGCTGTTTTTT. Translated, it gives CVSRGGEWTGELFF.

The table lists this clonotype with many counts. This beta chain represents an off-target read in a library built for alpha chains; its size is of limited meaning. The genes are TRBV12-3 or TRBV12-4 and TRBJ1-5, with D unclear. The V gene lost 4 bases and the J gene lost 16 bases, with 17 bases spanning the gap. The CDR3 spans 12 residues. The CDR3 loop reads CASSSQGGQPHF. CDR3 DNA: TGTGCCAGCAGTTCTCAAGGTGGTCAGCCCCATTTT.

This clonotype was seen many times. This beta chain was picked up by a library intended for alpha chains and is off target, so its count carries little meaning. This chain uses TRBV6-2 or TRBV6-3 with TRBJ2-7, with D uncertain. The CDR3 extends over 12 amino acids. V lost 7 bases, J lost 5 bases, and 12 bases lay in between. Germline values: CDR1 MNHEY, CDR2 SVGEGT. Here the CDR3 reads CASKERNNEQYF. CDR3 nucleotides: TGTGCCAGCAAAGAAAGGAACAACGAGCAGTACTTC.

This clonotype has ten or more counts. This beta chain represents an off-target read in a library built for alpha chains; its size is of limited meaning. V gene TRBV13 combines with J gene TRBJ1-1, with TRBD1 identical over 7 bases. V lost 4 bases, J lost 1 base, and 9 bases stayed unmatched. This CDR3 has 16 amino acids. The germline V gene has CDR1 PRHDT and CDR2 FYEKMQ (reference sequence). The CDR3 is CASSYLTGTANTEAFF. CDR3 nucleotides: TGTGCCAGCAGCTACCTCACCGGGACAGCGAACACTGAAGCTTTCTTT.

This clonotype came up many times. This beta chain appears as a stray read in a library generated for alpha chains; its size is not informative. V usage is TRBV30 and J usage is TRBJ2-3, with TRBD2 as a possible D gene (5 bases). The CDR3 contains 12 residues. V shed 7 bases and J shed 1 base, with 9 bases lying between them. Germline values: CDR1 GTSNPN, CDR2 SVGIG (reference sequence). The CDR3 region has the DNA TGTGCCTCCTCGGAGGGCACAGATACGCAGTATTTT. Translating it yields CASSEGTDTQYF.

This clonotype was seen at least ten times. Little can be read into the size of this beta chain, an off-target read in a library designed for alpha chains. The V call is TRBV2, the J call TRBJ2-3; the match to TRBD1 covers 9 bases. The J segment lost 2 bases and the V segment lost 4 bases, leaving 4 bases of the junction unmatched. The CDR3 runs 15 residues. CDR1 and CDR2 (germline): SNHLY, FYNNEI. CDR3 loop: CASSGDRAYTDTQYF. The DNA of the CDR3 is TGTGCCAGCAGTGGGGACAGGGCCTACACAGATACGCAGTATTTT.